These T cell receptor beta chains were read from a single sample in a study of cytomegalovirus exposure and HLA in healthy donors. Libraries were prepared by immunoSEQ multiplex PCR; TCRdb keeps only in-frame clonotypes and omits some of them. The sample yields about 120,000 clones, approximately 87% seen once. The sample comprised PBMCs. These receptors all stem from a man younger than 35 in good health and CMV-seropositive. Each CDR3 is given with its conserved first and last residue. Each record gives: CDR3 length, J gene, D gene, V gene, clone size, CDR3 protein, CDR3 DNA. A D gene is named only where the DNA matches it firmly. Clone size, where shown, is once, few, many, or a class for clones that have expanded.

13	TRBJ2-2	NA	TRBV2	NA	CATLGRLAVELFF	TGTGCCACCCTAGGGAGGCTCGCCGTGGAGCTGTTTTTT
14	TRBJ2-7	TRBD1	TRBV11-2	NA	CASSFGQGRYEQYF	TGTGCCAGCAGCTTTGGACAGGGCCGCTACGAGCAGTACTTC
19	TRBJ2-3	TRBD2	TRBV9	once	CASSVDETSGGAVLDTQYF	TGTGCCAGCAGCGTAGATGAGACTAGCGGGGGGGCAGTGCTGGATACGCAGTATTTT
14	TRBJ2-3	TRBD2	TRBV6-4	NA	CASSVAGGPDTQYF	TGTGCCAGCAGTGTAGCGGGGGGGCCAGATACGCAGTATTTT
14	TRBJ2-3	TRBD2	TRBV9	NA	CASSPRGVGDTQYF	TGTGCCAGCAGCCCGCGGGGGGTGGGAGATACGCAGTATTTT
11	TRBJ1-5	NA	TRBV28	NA	CASEGNQPQHF	TGTGCCAGCGAGGGCAATCAGCCCCAGCATTTT
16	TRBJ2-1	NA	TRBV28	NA	CASSFSAFYLRNEQFF	TGTGCCAGCAGTTTTAGTGCATTCTACCTACGCAATGAGCAGTTCTTC
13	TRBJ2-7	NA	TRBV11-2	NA	CASSSGAHYEQYF	TGTGCCAGCAGCTCAGGGGCCCACTACGAGCAGTACTTC
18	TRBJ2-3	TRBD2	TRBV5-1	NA	CASSLAQPGLAGGDTQYF	TGCGCCAGCAGCTTGGCGCAACCGGGACTAGCGGGGGGAGATACGCAGTATTTT
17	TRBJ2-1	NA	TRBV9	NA	CASSALPWAQGNNEQFF	TGTGCCAGCAGCGCCCTCCCTTGGGCCCAGGGAAACAATGAGCAGTTCTTC
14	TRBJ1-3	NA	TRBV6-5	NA	CASSARGPGNTIYF	TGTGCCAGCAGTGCTAGGGGCCCTGGAAACACCATATATTTT
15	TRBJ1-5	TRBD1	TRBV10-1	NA	CASSEAGGSNQPQHF	TGCGCCAGCAGTGAGGCAGGGGGGAGCAATCAGCCCCAGCATTTT
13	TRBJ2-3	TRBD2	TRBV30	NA	CAWDRGGGDTQYF	TGTGCCTGGGATCGCGGGGGTGGAGATACGCAGTATTTT
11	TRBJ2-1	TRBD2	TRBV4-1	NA	CASTGGNEQFF	TGCGCCAGCACGGGGGGCAATGAGCAGTTCTTC
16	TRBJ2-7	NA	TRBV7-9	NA	CASSPFGRGTLNEQYF	TGTGCCAGCAGCCCGTTCGGGCGGGGGACATTAAACGAGCAGTACTTC
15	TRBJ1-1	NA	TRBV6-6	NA	CASAEEGGGSTEAFF	TGTGCCAGCGCTGAGGAGGGAGGAGGGAGCACTGAAGCTTTCTTT
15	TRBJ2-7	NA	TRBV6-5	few	CASSYERGGTYEQYF	TGTGCCAGCAGTTACGAGAGGGGGGGGACCTACGAGCAGTACTTC
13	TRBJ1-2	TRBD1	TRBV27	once	CASSLSLDRAYTF	TGTGCCAGCAGCCTATCTCTCGACAGGGCCTACACCTTC
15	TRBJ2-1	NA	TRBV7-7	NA	CASSLEAGPYNEQFF	TGTGCCAGCAGCTTAGAGGCGGGCCCTTACAATGAGCAGTTCTTC
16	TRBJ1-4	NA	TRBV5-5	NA	CASSLTPGATNEKLFF	TGTGCCAGCAGCTTGACCCCGGGAGCAACTAATGAAAAACTGTTTTTT
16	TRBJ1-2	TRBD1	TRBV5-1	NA	CASSSGTGAANYGYTF	TGCGCCAGCAGCTCGGGGACAGGGGCCGCTAACTATGGCTACACCTTC
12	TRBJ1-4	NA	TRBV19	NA	CASGQTNEKLFF	TGTGCCAGCGGACAGACTAATGAAAAACTGTTTTTT
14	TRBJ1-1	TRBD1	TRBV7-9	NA	CASSADRGNTEAFF	TGTGCCAGCAGCGCCGACAGGGGGAACACTGAAGCTTTCTTT
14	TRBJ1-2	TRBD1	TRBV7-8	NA	CASSLEGQGKGYTF	TGTGCCAGCAGCTTAGAAGGACAGGGAAAGGGCTACACCTTC
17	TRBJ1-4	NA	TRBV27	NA	CASSNLLSQGLNEKLFF	TGTGCCAGCAGCAATCTACTTTCACAGGGCCTAAATGAAAAACTGTTTTTT
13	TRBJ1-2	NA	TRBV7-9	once	CASSLQGDYGYTF	TGTGCCAGCAGCTTGCAGGGTGACTATGGCTACACCTTC
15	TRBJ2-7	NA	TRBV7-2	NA	CASSFKIDGEYEQYF	TGTGCCAGCAGCTTCAAGATTGACGGGGAGTACGAGCAGTACTTC
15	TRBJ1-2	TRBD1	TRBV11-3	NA	CASSSYRGETYGYTF	TGTGCCAGCAGCTCCTACAGGGGCGAGACCTATGGCTACACCTTC
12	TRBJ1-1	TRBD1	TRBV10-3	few	CAISAWDREAFF	TGTGCCATCAGTGCGTGGGACAGGGAAGCTTTCTTT
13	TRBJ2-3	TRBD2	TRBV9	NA	CASGTSGTDTQYF	TGTGCCAGTGGGACTAGCGGCACAGATACGCAGTATTTT
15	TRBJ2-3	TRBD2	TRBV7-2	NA	CASSLASGNTDTQYF	TGTGCCAGCAGCTTAGCCAGCGGGAACACAGATACGCAGTATTTT
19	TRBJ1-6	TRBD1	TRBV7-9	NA	CASSLGGQGAWAYNSPLHF	TGTGCCAGCAGCTTAGGGGGACAGGGGGCTTGGGCCTATAATTCACCCCTCCACTTT
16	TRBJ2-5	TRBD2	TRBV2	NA	CASRDPGLAGAETQYF	TGTGCCAGCAGAGATCCGGGACTAGCGGGGGCGGAGACCCAGTACTTC
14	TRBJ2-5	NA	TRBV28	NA	CASSYGQIQETQYF	TGTGCCAGCAGCTACGGACAGATCCAAGAGACCCAGTACTTC
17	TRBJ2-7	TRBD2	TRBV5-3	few	CARSLGLAGTSPYEQYF	TGTGCCAGAAGCTTAGGACTAGCGGGGACTAGCCCCTACGAGCAGTACTTC
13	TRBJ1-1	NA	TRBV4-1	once	CASSQVIVESAFF	TGCGCCAGCAGCCAAGTGATAGTAGAGTCAGCTTTCTTT
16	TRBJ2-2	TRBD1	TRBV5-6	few	CASSTGQGWIPGELFF	TGTGCCAGCAGCACCGGACAGGGCTGGATTCCCGGGGAGCTGTTTTTT
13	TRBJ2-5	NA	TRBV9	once	CASSLSGGETQYF	TGTGCCAGCAGCCTCTCAGGGGGGGAGACCCAGTACTTC
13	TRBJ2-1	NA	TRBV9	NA	CASSVGDGGEQFF	TGTGCCAGCAGCGTAGGGGACGGGGGTGAGCAGTTCTTC
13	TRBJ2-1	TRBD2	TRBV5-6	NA	CASSWSSGGEQFF	TGTGCCAGCAGCTGGTCCAGCGGGGGTGAGCAGTTCTTC
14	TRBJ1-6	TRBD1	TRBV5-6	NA	CASSEGQINSPLHF	TGTGCCAGCAGCGAGGGACAGATAAATTCACCCCTCCACTTT
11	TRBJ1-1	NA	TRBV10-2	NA	CASIGTLEAFF	TGCGCCAGCATCGGGACACTTGAAGCTTTCTTT
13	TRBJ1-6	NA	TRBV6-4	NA	CASSVTGDSPLHF	TGTGCCAGCAGTGTCACAGGAGACTCACCCCTCCACTTT
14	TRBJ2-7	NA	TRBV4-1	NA	CASSPGEGTYEQYF	TGCGCCAGCAGCCCAGGTGAGGGCACCTACGAGCAGTACTTC
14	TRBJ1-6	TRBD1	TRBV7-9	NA	CASSSGTGNSPLHF	TGTGCCAGCAGTTCCGGGACAGGGAATTCACCCCTCCACTTT
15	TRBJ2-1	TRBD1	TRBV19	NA	CASSMTGSSYNEQFF	TGTGCCAGTAGCATGACAGGGAGCTCCTACAATGAGCAGTTCTTC
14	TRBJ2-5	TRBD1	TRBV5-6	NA	CASSAGTVQETQYF	TGTGCCAGCAGCGCCGGGACAGTGCAAGAGACCCAGTACTTC
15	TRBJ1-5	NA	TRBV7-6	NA	CASSLGPGEDQPQHF	TGTGCCAGCAGCTTAGGCCCCGGGGAGGACCAGCCCCAGCATTTT
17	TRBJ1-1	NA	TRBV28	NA	CASSRAVQGLGGTEAFF	TGTGCCAGCAGCCGAGCGGTGCAGGGACTCGGAGGGACTGAAGCTTTCTTT
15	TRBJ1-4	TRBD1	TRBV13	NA	CASSPPRGRCEKLFF	TGTGCCAGCAGCCCCCCCAGGGGGCGCTGTGAAAAACTGTTTTTT
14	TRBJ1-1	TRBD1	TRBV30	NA	CAWSRTGGDTEAFF	TGTGCCTGGAGTCGGACAGGGGGTGACACTGAAGCTTTCTTT
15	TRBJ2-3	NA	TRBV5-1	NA	CASRLDGFSTDTQYF	TGCGCCAGCAGGTTGGACGGGTTTAGCACAGATACGCAGTATTTT
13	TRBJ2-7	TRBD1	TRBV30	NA	CAGGQGGASEQYF	TGTGCCGGGGGACAAGGGGGCGCATCCGAGCAGTACTTC
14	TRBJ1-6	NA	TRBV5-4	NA	CASSTVPDNSPLHF	TGTGCCAGCAGCACAGTCCCAGATAATTCACCCCTCCACTTT